The entry that follows covers one T cell receptor beta chain sequence. Roughly 0.5 to 1 ug RNA was reverse transcribed with random hexamers. An immunoSEQ multiplex PCR amplified TCR beta CDR3 over 54 Vbeta and 13 Jbeta. TCRdb itself ran the immunoSEQ multiplex PCR reads through MiXCR, one entry per CDR3 protein. The data contain approximately 180,000 distinct CDR3 sequences, 90% to 96% of them singletons. High-throughput TCR beta sequencing covered peripheral CD8+ and CD4+ T cells. The sample belongs to a study of CD8 T cells in Susac syndrome. V shed 7 bases, J shed 4 bases, and the junction held 3 bases outside the gene matches. This CDR3 contains 11 residues. Germline V gene lookup returns CDR1 SQVTM and CDR2 ANQGSEA.

The rearrangement joins TRBV29-1 to TRBJ2-7, with 8 bases identical to TRBD1. The specimen sequenced was CD4+ T cells from PBMCs. The source is a human donor with multiple sclerosis. In DNA form, the CDR3 reads TGCAGCGGGGGACAGGAGTACGAGCAGTACTTC. This codes for CSGGQEYEQYF.